This T cell receptor beta chain came from a study of OX40 agonist ivuxolimab in advanced cancers. Turning to the overall study: Ivuxolimab was a fully human IgG2 agonistic monoclonal antibody targeting the costimulatory receptor OX40 (CD134). Intravenous ivuxolimab was administered to patients every 2 weeks at six dose levels: 0.01, 0.1, 0.3, 1.5, 3 and 10 mg/kg. Among the approximately 50 dose-escalation patients, some 19 had hepatocellular carcinoma, some 15 melanoma, 9 renal cell carcinoma and 9 head and neck cancer. In the dose-escalation cohort, around four fifths of patients were male, and the mean age was 60 years with a range of roughly 20 to 79. Prior anti-PD-1, anti-PD-L1 or anti-CTLA-4 therapy was permitted, and 30% to 50% of dose-escalation patients had received checkpoint inhibitors. Partial responses were achieved by three dose-escalation patients, of whom one had hepatocellular carcinoma and two had cutaneous melanoma. Peripheral TCRbeta sequencing aimed to test whether ivuxolimab altered TCR sequence diversity and caused clonal T-cell expansion. The paper reports the monotherapy dose-escalation portion (N of about 54 patients) of the phase I ivuxolimab trial.

Genomic DNA was extracted from sorted cells for sequencing of the TCRbeta CDR3 region. The immunoSEQ Assay was used to sequence the TCRbeta CDR3 regions. The table comes from immuneACCESS by way of TCRdb, which keeps in-frame sequences with V and J called. Part of the clones is missing from these tables; in studies checked, under half for an unresolved V gene and the rest for unknown reasons. For this sample there are roughly 48,000 clones; 75% to 80% appear just once. 7.9% of the sample comes from the top ten. Broad study findings and their caveats: Low levels of normalized T-cell clonal expansion were also seen in some patients who did not respond. Clonal expansion of both CD4+ and CD8+ blood T cells was observed from baseline to week 6 at doses 0.1 to 3.0 mg/kg. In the 0.1-3.0 mg/kg groups, partial responders were among the patients with the lowest normalized peripheral clonal expansion, particularly in CD8+ T cells. Antigen specificity was not determined for the clonally expanded peripheral T cells. On average, CD8+ T cells showed more expanded clones than CD4+ T cells after ivuxolimab.

Patients with a history of autoimmune disease or receiving systemic immunosuppression were excluded from the trial. Peripheral blood for TCR sequencing was collected from all dose cohorts at baseline, on cycle 4 day 1, and on cycle 7 day 1. The samples were taken from a phase I, first-in-human, multicenter, open-label dose-escalation trial of ivuxolimab. Adults with locally advanced or metastatic melanoma, renal cell, hepatocellular, or head and neck squamous cell carcinoma were enrolled in the trial. CD4+ and CD8+ T cells were sorted separately from peripheral blood before TCR sequencing. Worth noting for this clone: What antigen it recognizes has not been identified. Base qualities are not at hand, and no much larger clone is one base apart.

Germline trimming: 5 bases from V, 6 bases from J; junction bases outside gene matches: 13. The germline V gene encodes CDR1 WSHSY and CDR2 SAAADI. From the cysteine up to the phenylalanine, the CDR3 has a length of 16 residues. Only the CDR3 DNA is retained, 48 bases long and in frame from the first base. Specimen: CD4+ or CD8+ T cells sorted from blood, collected in a trial of the OX40 agonist ivuxolimab. This sequence uses TRBV10-2 and TRBJ1-5, and 7 bases in between align with TRBD1. The source of this sequence is an adult with an advanced solid tumor such as melanoma, head and neck, liver or kidney cancer. CDR3 sequence: CASSRGDREDGQPQHF. The bases read TGCGCCAGCAGTAGGGGAGACAGGGAAGATGGTCAGCCCCAGCATTTT.